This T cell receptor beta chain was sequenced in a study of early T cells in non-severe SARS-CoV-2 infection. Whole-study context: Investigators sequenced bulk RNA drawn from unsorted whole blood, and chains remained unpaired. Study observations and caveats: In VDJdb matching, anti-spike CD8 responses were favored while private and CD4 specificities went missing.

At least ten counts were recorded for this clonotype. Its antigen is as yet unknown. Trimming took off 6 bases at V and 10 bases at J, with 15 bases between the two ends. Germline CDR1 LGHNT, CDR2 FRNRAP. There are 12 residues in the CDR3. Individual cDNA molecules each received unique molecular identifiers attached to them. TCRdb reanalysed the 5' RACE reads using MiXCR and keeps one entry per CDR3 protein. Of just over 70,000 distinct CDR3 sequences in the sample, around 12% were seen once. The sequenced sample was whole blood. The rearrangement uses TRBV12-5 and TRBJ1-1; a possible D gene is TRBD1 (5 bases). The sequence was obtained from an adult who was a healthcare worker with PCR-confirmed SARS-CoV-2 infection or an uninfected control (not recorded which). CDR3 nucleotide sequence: TGTGCTAGTGGACCCGACAGCCCGCGAGCTTTCTTT. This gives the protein CASGPDSPRAFF.